These T cell receptor beta chains were read from a single sample in a study of blood T cells in healthy people across ages. TCRdb analysed the 5' RACE reads with MiXCR anew, one entry per CDR3 protein. The sample lists about 720,000 distinct CDR3 sequences; just under 25% were seen once. The sample also formed part of further work on T cells of mothers and their children.

The source material was blood. The receptors come from a boy aged 5-17 years in good health. The conserved cysteine and the conserved F or W are not part of the CDR3 here.

TRBV7-9,TRBJ1-2,ASSLSFGVLGGYT
TRBV3-1,TRBJ2-5,ASSRGTVSSEETQY
TRBV7-9,TRBJ1-1,ASSQRQGENTEAF
TRBV5-1,TRBJ1-5,ASSQEGGNQPQH
TRBV7-9,TRBJ2-7,ASSQTQGLKEYEQY
TRBV5-1,TRBJ1-5,ASSIEGQGGNQPQH
TRBV5-1,TRBJ2-7,ASSLDVAGGPDEQY
TRBV28,NA,ASSFAGRETQY
TRBV27,TRBJ1-1,ASSNRIEAF
TRBV12-3/TRBV12-4,TRBJ2-7,ASIQTHGLAGAYEQY
TRBV20-1,TRBJ2-6,SARAFSGANVLT
TRBV7-9,TRBJ2-5,ASSSTGPTETQY
TRBV28,TRBJ2-1,ATERGLEQF
TRBV12-3/TRBV12-4,TRBJ2-7,ASSFADSYEQY
TRBV28,NA,ASNPGVKRVTQY
TRBV5-1,TRBJ1-1,ASSYQMMNTEAF
TRBV6-1,TRBJ2-1,ASSEYSGNSYNEQF
TRBV6-4,TRBJ1-2,ASSDSARGGYT
TRBV7-8,TRBJ2-1,ASSLSGKSGLADRTYNEQF
TRBV29-1,NA,SVARTGEDEQY
TRBV7-9,NA,ASSLDMYSEETQY
TRBV5-1,TRBJ2-5,ASSLDGRGQEETQY
TRBV20-1,TRBJ2-4,SASLAAKNIQY
TRBV5-1,NA,ASSYGGSTYEQY
TRBV3-1,TRBJ2-4,ASSRLDRDENIQY